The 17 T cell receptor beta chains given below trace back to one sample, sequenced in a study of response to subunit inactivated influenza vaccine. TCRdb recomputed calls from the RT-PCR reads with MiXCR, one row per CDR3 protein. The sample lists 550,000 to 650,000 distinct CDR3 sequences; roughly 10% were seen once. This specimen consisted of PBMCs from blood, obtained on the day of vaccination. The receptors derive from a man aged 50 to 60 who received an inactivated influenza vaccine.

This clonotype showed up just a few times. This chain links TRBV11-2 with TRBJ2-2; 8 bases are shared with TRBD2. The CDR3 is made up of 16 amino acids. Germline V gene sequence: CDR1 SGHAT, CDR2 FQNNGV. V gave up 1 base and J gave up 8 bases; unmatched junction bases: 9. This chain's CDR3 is CASSLVGGGPGGELFF. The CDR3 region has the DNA TGTGCCAGCAGCTTAGTCGGCGGGGGGCCAGGAGGGGAGCTGTTTTTT.

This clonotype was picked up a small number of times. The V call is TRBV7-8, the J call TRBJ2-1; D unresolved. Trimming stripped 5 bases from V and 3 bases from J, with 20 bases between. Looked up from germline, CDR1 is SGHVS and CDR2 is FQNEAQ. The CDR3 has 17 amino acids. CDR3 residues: CASSPGSGSLIYNEQFF. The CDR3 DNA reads TGTGCCAGCAGCCCAGGTTCCGGCAGTTTAATCTACAATGAGCAGTTCTTC. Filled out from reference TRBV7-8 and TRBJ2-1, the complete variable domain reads GAGVSQSPRYKVAKRGQDVALRCDPISGHVSLFWYQQALGQGPEFLTYFQNEAQLDKSGLPSDRFFAERPEGSVSTLKIQRTQQEDSAVYLCASSPGSGSLIYNEQFFGPGTRLTVL.

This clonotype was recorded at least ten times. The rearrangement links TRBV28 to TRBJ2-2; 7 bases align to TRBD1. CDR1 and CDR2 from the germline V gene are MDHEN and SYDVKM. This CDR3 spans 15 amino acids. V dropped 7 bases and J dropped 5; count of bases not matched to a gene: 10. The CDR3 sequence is CASTRMGQSTGELFF. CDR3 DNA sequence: TGTGCCAGCACCCGGATGGGACAGAGTACCGGGGAGCTGTTTTTT.

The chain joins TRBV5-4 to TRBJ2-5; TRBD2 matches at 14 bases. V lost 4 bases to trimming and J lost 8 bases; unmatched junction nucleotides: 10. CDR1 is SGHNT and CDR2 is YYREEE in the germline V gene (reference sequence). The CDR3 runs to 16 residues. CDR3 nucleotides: TGTGCCAGCAGCCCGGGACTAGCGGGAGTCCTCCTCACCCAGTACTTC. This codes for CASSPGLAGVLLTQYF.

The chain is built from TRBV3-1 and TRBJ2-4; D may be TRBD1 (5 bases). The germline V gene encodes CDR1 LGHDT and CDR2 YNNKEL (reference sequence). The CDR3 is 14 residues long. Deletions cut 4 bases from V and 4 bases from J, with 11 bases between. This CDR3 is CASSPLRQKNIQYF. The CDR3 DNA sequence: TGTGCCAGCAGCCCCCTAAGACAGAAAAACATTCAGTACTTC.

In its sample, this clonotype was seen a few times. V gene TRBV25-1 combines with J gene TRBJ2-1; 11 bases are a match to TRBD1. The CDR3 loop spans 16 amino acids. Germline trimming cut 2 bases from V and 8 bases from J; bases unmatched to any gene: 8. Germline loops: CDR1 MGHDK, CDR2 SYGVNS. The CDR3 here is CASSEKWDRGYDEQFF. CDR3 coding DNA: TGTGCCAGCAGTGAAAAATGGGACAGGGGGTATGATGAGCAGTTCTTC.

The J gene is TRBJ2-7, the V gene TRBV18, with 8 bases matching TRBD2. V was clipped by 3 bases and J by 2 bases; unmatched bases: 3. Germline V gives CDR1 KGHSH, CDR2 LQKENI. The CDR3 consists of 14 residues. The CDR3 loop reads CASSPGGGTYEQYF. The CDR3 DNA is TGTGCCAGCTCACCGGGCGGGGGGACCTACGAGCAGTACTTC.

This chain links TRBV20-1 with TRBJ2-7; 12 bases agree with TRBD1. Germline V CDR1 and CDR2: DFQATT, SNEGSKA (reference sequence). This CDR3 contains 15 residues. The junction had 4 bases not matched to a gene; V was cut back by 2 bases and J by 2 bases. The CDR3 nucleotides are TGCAGTGCTAGACCCCGGGACAGGGGGCCCTACGAGCAGTACTTC. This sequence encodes CSARPRDRGPYEQYF.

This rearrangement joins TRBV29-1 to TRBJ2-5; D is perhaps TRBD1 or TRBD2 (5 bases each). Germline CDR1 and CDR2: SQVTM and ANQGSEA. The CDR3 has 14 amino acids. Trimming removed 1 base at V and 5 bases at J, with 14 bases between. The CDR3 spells CSVEAAGSHETQYF. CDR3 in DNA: TGCAGCGTTGAAGCGGCAGGGAGTCATGAGACCCAGTACTTC.

CDR3: CSVEALAGGIYEQYF. In nucleotides, the CDR3 is TGCAGCGTTGAAGCTCTAGCGGGAGGCATCTACGAGCAGTACTTC. V usage is TRBV29-1 and J usage is TRBJ2-7; 11 bases align to TRBD2. Germline V lookup: CDR1 SQVTM, CDR2 ANQGSEA. The CDR3 covers 15 residues. Germline trimming cut 1 base from V and 3 bases from J; bases unmatched to any gene: 5.

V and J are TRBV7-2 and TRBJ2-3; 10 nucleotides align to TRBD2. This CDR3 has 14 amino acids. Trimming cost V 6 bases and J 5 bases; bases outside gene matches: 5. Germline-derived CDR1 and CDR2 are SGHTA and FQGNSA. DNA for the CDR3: TGTGCCAGCAGAAGTAGCGGGGGGAGAGATACGCAGTATTTT. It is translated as CASRSSGGRDTQYF.

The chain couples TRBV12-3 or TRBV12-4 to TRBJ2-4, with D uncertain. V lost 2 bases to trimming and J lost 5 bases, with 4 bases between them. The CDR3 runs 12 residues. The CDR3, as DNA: TGTGCCAGCAGTTTACTAGAAAACATTCAGTACTTC. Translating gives CASSLLENIQYF.

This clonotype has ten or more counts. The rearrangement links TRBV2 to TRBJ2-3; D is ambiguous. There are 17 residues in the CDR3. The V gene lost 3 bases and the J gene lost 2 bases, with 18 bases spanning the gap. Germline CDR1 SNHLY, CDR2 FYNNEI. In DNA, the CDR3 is TGTGCCAGCAGTGAGGTATCGGCGGTCCGGGCCACAGATACGCAGTATTTT. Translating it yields CASSEVSAVRATDTQYF.

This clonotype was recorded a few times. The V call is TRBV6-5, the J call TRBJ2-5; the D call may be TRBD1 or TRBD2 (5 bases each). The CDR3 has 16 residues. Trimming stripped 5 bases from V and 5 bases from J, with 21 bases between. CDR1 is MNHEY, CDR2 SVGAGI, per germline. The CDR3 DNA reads TGTGCCAGCAGTAACACCGGGACCTTAAGCTGGGAGACCCAGTACTTC. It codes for CASSNTGTLSWETQYF.

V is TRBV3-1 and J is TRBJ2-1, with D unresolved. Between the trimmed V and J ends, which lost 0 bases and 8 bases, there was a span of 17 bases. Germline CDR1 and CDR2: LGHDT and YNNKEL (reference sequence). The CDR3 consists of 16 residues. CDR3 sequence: CASSQDLLTATDEQFF. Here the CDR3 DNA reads TGTGCCAGCAGCCAAGATTTGTTGACGGCTACCGATGAGCAGTTCTTC.

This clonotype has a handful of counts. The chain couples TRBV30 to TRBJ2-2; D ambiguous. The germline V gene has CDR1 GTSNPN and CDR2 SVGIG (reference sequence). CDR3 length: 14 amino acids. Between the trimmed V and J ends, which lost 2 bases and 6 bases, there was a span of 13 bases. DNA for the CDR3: TGTGCCTGGAGTAGGGCGAATGAGGCCGGGGAGCTGTTTTTT. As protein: CAWSRANEAGELFF. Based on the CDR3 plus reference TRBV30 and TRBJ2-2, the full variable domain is SQTIHQWPATLVQPVGSPLSLECTVEGTSNPNLYWYRQAAGRGLQLLFYSVGIGQISSEVPQNLSASRPQDRQFILSSKKLLLSDSGFYLCAWSRANEAGELFFGEGSRLTVL.

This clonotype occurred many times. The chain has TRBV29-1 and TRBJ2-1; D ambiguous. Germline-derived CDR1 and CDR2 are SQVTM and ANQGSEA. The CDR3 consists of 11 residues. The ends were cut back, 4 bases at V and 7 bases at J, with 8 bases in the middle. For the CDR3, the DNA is TGCAGCGTTGGAAGAGTAAATGAGCAGTTCTTC. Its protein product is CSVGRVNEQFF.